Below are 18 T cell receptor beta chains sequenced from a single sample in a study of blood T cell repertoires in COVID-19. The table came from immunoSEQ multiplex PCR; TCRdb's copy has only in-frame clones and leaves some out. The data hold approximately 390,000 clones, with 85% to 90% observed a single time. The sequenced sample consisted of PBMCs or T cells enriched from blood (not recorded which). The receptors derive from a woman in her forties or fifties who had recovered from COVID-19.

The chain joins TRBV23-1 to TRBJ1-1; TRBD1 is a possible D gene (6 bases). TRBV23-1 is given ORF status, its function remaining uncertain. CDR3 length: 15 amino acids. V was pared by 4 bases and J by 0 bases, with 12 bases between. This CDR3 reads CASSLTGPMNTEAFF. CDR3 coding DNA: TGCGCCAGCAGTCTAACAGGGCCCATGAACACTGAAGCTTTCTTT.

The CDR3 loop reads CASSYSIGVGYGYTF. The CDR3 region has the DNA TGTGCCAGCAGTTACTCGATCGGGGTCGGCTATGGCTACACCTTC. V and J are TRBV6-5 and TRBJ1-2; no clear D. The germline V gene has CDR1 MNHEY and CDR2 SVGAGI. This CDR3 region has 15 residues. V lost 0 bases and J lost 4, with 12 bases in between.

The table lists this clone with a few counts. The CDR3 DNA follows: TGCGCCAGCAGCCTGACGAACCCGGGAGACACTGAAGCTTTCTTT. It encodes CASSLTNPGDTEAFF. The V call is TRBV4-1, the J call TRBJ1-1; D gene unclear. The CDR3 loop spans 15 amino acids. Germline CDR1 and CDR2: MGHRA and YSYEKL. V was trimmed by 4 bases and J by 3 bases, leaving 15 bases between them.

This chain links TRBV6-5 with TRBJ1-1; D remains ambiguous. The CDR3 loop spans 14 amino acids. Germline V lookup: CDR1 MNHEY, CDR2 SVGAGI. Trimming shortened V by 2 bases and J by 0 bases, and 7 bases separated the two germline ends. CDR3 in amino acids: CASSYGRMNTEAFF. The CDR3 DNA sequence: TGTGCCAGCAGTTACGGGCGAATGAACACTGAAGCTTTCTTT.

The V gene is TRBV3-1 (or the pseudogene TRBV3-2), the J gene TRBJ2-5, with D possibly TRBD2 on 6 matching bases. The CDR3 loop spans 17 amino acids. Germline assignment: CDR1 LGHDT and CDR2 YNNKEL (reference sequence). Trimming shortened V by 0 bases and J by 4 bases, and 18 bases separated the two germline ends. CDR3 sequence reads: CASSQETSEGWGETQYF. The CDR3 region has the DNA TGTGCCAGCAGCCAAGAGACTAGTGAGGGTTGGGGAGAGACCCAGTACTTC.

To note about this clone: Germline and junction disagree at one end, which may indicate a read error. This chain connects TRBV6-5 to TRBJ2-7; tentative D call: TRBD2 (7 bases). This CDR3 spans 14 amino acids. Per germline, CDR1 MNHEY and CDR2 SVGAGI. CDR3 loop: CAAGAGQGSYEQYF. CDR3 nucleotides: TGCGCCGCGGGGGCCGGGCAAGGGTCCTACGAGCAGTACTTC.

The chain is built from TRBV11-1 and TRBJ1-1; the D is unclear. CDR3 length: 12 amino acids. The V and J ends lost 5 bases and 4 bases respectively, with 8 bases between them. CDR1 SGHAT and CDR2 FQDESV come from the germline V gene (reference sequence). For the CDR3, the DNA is TGTGCCAGCAGCCCTACGGTCACTGAAGCTTTCTTT. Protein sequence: CASSPTVTEAFF.

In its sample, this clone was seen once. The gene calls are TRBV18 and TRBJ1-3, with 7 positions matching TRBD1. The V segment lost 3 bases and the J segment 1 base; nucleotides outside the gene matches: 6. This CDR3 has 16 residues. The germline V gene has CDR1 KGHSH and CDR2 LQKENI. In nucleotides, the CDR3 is TGTGCCAGCTCACCGACAGGGTCAAGGTCTGGAAACACCATATATTTT. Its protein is CASSPTGSRSGNTIYF.

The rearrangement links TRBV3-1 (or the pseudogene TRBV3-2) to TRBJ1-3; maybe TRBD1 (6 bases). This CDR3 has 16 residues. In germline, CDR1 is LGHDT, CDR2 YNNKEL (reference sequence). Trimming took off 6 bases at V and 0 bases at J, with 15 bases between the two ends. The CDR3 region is CASSRIQGSSGNTIYF. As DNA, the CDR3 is TGTGCCAGCAGTCGAATACAGGGAAGCTCTGGAAACACCATATATTTT.

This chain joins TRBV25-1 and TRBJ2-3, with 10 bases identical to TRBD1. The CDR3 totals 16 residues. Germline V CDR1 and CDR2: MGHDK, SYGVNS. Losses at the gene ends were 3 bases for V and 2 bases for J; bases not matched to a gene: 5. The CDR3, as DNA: TGTGCCAGCAGTGACTGGACAGGGGGTTTCACAGATACGCAGTATTTT. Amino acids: CASSDWTGGFTDTQYF.

The CDR3 region has the DNA TGTGCCAGCAGCTTCTTCGGTTACGAGCAGTACTTC. Amino acid sequence: CASSFFGYEQYF. This chain links TRBV5-6 with TRBJ2-7, with D uncertain. The CDR3 runs 12 residues. V was trimmed by 2 bases and J by 4 bases, leaving 7 bases between them. Germline V CDR1 and CDR2: SGHDT, YYEEEE.

This CDR3 reads CASSQGQRSNTEAFF. The CDR3 DNA follows: TGTGCCAGCAGCCAAGGACAAAGATCGAACACTGAAGCTTTCTTT. This sequence joins TRBV3-1 (or the pseudogene TRBV3-2) and TRBJ1-1; D gene uncertain. The V and J ends lost 1 base and 1 base respectively, with 10 bases between them. The length of the CDR3 is 15 residues. CDR1 is LGHDT and CDR2 is YNNKEL in the germline V gene (reference sequence).

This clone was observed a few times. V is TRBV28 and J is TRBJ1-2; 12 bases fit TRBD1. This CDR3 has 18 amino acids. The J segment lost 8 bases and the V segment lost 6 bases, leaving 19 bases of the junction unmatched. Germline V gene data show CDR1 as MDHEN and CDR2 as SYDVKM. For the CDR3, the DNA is TGTGCCAGCAGCCCTCGAGTTGTGGGGACAGGGGGCCTAGAAGGCTACACCTTC. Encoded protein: CASSPRVVGTGGLEGYTF.

CDR3 nucleotide sequence: TGTGCCAGCTTTTCCCCGGGAGCAGGACCCCCGTCGGCGCAGTACTTC. Amino acids: CASFSPGAGPPSAQYF. The chain joins TRBV28 to TRBJ2-5; D might be TRBD2 (6 bases). The CDR3 runs 16 residues. Trimming stripped 8 bases from V and 11 bases from J, with 30 bases between. Germline V lookup: CDR1 MDHEN, CDR2 SYDVKM. Together with reference TRBV28 and TRBJ2-5, the CDR3 gives the full variable domain: DVKVTQSSRYLVKRTGEKVFLECVQDMDHENMFWYRQDPGLGLRLIYFSYDVKMKEKGDIPEGYSVSREKKERFSLILESASTNQTSMYLCASFSPGAGPPSAQYFGPGTRLLVL.

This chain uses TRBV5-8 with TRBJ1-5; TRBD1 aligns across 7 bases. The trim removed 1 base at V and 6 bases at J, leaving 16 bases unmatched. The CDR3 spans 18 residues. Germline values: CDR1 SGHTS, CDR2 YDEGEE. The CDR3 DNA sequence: TGTGCCAGCAGCTTGATCAGGCCCCACCAAAGACAGGGTCAGCCCCAGCATTTT. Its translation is CASSLIRPHQRQGQPQHF.

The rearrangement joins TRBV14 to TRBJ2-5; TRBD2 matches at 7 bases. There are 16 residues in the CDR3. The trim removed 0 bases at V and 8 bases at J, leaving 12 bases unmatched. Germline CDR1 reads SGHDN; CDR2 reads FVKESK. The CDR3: CASSQDLSGGLGTQYF. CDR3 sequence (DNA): TGTGCCAGCAGCCAAGATCTCTCGGGGGGTCTTGGAACCCAGTACTTC.

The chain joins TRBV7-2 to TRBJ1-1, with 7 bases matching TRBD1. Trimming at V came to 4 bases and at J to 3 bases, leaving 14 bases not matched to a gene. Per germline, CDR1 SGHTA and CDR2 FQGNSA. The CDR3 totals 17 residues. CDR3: CASSSGTAPGIHTEAFF. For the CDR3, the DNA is TGTGCCAGCAGCTCCGGGACAGCCCCAGGTATCCACACTGAAGCTTTCTTT.

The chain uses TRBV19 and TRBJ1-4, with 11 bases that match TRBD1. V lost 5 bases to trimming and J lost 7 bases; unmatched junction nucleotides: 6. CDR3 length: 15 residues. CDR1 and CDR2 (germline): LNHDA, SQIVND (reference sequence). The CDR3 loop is CASSRGQGAREKLFF. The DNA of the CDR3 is TGTGCCAGTAGTCGCGGACAGGGGGCGCGTGAAAAACTGTTTTTT.